This T cell receptor beta chain came from a study of post-analysis software for immune sequencing data. Study context: The study covered relapsing-remitting, secondary progressive and progressive-relapsing courses of multiple sclerosis.

Whole-study findings and limits: In patients, about 5 TRBV segments were more frequent than in controls, with TRBV5-6, TRBV5-1 and TRBV20-1 among them. For normalized Chao1 diversity, multiple sclerosis patients scored significantly lower than controls did. Analysis by F measure revealed that same-batch samples clustered strongly together.

The count of this clonotype is one. What it recognizes is unknown. This CDR3 spans 15 amino acids. V lost 2 bases to trimming and J lost 0 bases, with 10 bases between them. CDR1 and CDR2 from the germline V gene are MNHEY and SVGAGI. Unique molecular identifiers featured in each of the TCR beta cDNA libraries. Hundreds of thousands of cDNA molecules came from approximately 1 to 10 million T cells. TCRdb itself ran the PCR reads through MiXCR, one entry per CDR3 protein. Of some 890,000 distinct CDR3 sequences in the sample, under 70% were seen once. The receptor's source is a girl aged 5 to 17 with multiple sclerosis. The chain combines TRBV6-5 with TRBJ1-2; the D is unclear. The material sequenced was blood. The chain's CDR3 is CASSYNKATNYGYTF. The CDR3 DNA reads as TGTGCCAGCAGTTACAACAAGGCCACTAACTATGGCTACACCTTC.